The next 24 T cell receptor beta chains were all read from a single sample in a study of blood T cell repertoires in COVID-19. The data were produced by immunoSEQ multiplex PCR, yet TCRdb's version contains in-frame clones alone and is incomplete. The table lists roughly 220,000 clones, 75% to 85% of them singletons. The sequenced sample consisted of PBMCs or T cells enriched from blood (not recorded which). These receptors were collected from a man aged 25-45 years with acute COVID-19.

The V call is TRBV6-5, the J call TRBJ2-7, with 8 bases lining up with TRBD1. The length of the CDR3 is 15 residues. Losses at the gene ends were 5 bases for V and 6 bases for J; bases not matched to a gene: 12. Germline V lookup: CDR1 MNHEY, CDR2 SVGAGI. DNA of the CDR3: TGTGCCAGCAGTATCGACAGGGGTTCAACGGGCGAGCAGTACTTC. Protein product: CASSIDRGSTGEQYF.

On this clone itself: The identical CDR3 is also encoded by other nucleotide sequences in the sample. The rearrangement links TRBV5-4 to TRBJ2-5, with 12 positions matching TRBD2. The V segment lost 1 base and the J segment 5 bases; nucleotides outside the gene matches: 3. CDR3 length equals 15 residues. From germline, CDR1 is SGHNT and CDR2 YYREEE (reference sequence). The CDR3 DNA sequence: TGTGCCAGCAGCTTGCGGCTAGCGGGGGGGGAGACCCAGTACTTC. The encoded protein is CASSLRLAGGETQYF.

This clone was seen only once. This rearrangement joins TRBV3-1 (or the pseudogene TRBV3-2) to TRBJ2-5; D gene uncertain. The length of the CDR3 is 15 residues. In germline, CDR1 is LGHDT, CDR2 YNNKEL (reference sequence). V lost 2 bases and J 4 bases, leaving 14 bases between the germline ends. As DNA, the CDR3 is TGTGCCAGCAGCCAAAGGTCCCTAGTCCCAGAGACCCAGTACTTC. It yields the protein CASSQRSLVPETQYF.

V gene TRBV7-3 combines with J gene TRBJ2-3; perhaps TRBD2 as D (5 bases). CDR3 length: 11 amino acids. Deletions cut 9 bases from V and 4 bases from J, with 8 bases between. Germline V gene lookup returns CDR1 SGHTA and CDR2 FQGTGA. The CDR3 bases are TGTGCCAGTGCAGCGGCAGATACGCAGTATTTT. This translates into CASAAADTQYF.

V gene TRBV3-1 (or the pseudogene TRBV3-2) combines with J gene TRBJ2-5; 11 bases are shared with TRBD2. Germline values: CDR1 LGHDT, CDR2 YNNKEL (reference sequence). This CDR3 comprises 15 residues. The V gene end was trimmed by 2 bases and the J gene end by 5 bases; junction bases not matched to a gene: 4. The CDR3 loop reads CASSQIAGGLETQYF. DNA for the CDR3: TGTGCCAGCAGCCAAATAGCGGGGGGGCTGGAGACCCAGTACTTC.

This chain joins TRBV5-1 and TRBJ2-2; 11 bases match TRBD1. Per the germline V gene, CDR1 is SGHRS and CDR2 is YFSETQ. CDR3 length: 14 residues. V lost 7 bases to trimming and J lost 5 bases; unmatched junction nucleotides: 4. The CDR3 loop reads CASRDRGSTGELFF. Written as DNA, the CDR3 is TGCGCCAGCCGGGACAGGGGGTCAACCGGGGAGCTGTTTTTT.

This chain connects TRBV9 to TRBJ1-5; D uncertain. This CDR3 region has 15 residues. Trimming pared 4 bases from V and 7 bases from J, leaving 18 bases between. Germline V gene sequence: CDR1 SGDLS, CDR2 YYNGEE. This CDR3 is CASSPDGSSWQPQHF. The DNA of the CDR3 is TGTGCCAGCAGCCCAGACGGGAGTTCCTGGCAGCCCCAGCATTTT.

This clone was detected only once. The V and J genes are TRBV4-2 and TRBJ2-3; D ambiguous. The germline V gene encodes CDR1 LGHNA and CDR2 YNFKEQ. V was clipped by 4 bases and J by 1 base, with 15 bases between them. The CDR3 runs 16 residues. In nucleotides, the CDR3 is TGTGCCAGCAGCCCGGTTGCTGGTACTGGCACAGATACGCAGTATTTT. Its protein is CASSPVAGTGTDTQYF.

The J gene is TRBJ2-3, the V gene TRBV13, with a possible D match to TRBD2 (7 bases). Trimming pared 4 bases from V and 8 bases from J, leaving 28 bases between. The germline CDR1 and CDR2 sequences are PRHDT and FYEKMQ (reference sequence). The CDR3 is 18 amino acids. The CDR3 nucleotides are TGTGCCAGCAGCTCCCCTACTGACCGGGGGGCCTCTGCGGGTACGCAGTATTTT. Its protein product is CASSSPTDRGASAGTQYF.

This chain joins TRBV5-1 and TRBJ2-5; 10 bases match TRBD2. The germline V gene encodes CDR1 SGHRS and CDR2 YFSETQ. V shed 5 bases, J shed 5 bases, and the junction held 12 bases outside the gene matches. CDR3 size: 16 residues. DNA for the CDR3: TGCGCCAGCAGTCAGTTTGAAAGCGGGGGGGCGGAGACCCAGTACTTC. It is translated as CASSQFESGGAETQYF.

This sequence joins TRBV4-2 and TRBJ2-5, with TRBD2 matching over 11 bases. Germline CDR1 is LGHNA and CDR2 is YNFKEQ. V trimming: 4 bases; J trimming: 5 bases; junction bases outside the gene matches: 12. The CDR3 is 17 amino acids. CDR3: CASSPPGVAGGNETQYF. In DNA form, the CDR3 reads TGTGCCAGCAGCCCACCCGGGGTAGCGGGGGGGAATGAGACCCAGTACTTC.

The CDR3 sequence is CASTDRTFYGYTF. CDR3 bases: TGTGCCAGCACCGACAGGACCTTCTATGGCTACACCTTC. J is TRBJ1-2 and V is TRBV2; D may be TRBD1 (6 bases). Trimming took off 7 bases at V and 4 bases at J, with 13 bases between the two ends. Per the germline V gene, CDR1 is SNHLY and CDR2 is FYNNEI. This CDR3 is 13 amino acids long.

The chain joins TRBV27 to TRBJ2-6, with 7 bases fitting TRBD1. The CDR3 contains 15 residues. Germline V gives CDR1 MNHEY, CDR2 SMNVEV (reference sequence). V gave up 8 bases and J gave up 0 bases; unmatched junction bases: 4. CDR3 DNA: TGTGCCAGCTCTGGGACAGTCTCTGGGGCCAACGTCCTGACTTTC. Amino acid sequence: CASSGTVSGANVLTF.

This clone has only a few counts. The chain is built from TRBV7-6 and TRBJ1-1, with 9 bases lining up with TRBD1. V was pared by 1 base and J by 7 bases, with 1 base of the junction left unmatched. This CDR3 is 13 amino acids long. CDR1 and CDR2 (germline): SGHVS, FNYEAQ. The CDR3 loop reads CASSLETGGEAFF. CDR3 coding DNA: TGTGCCAGCAGCTTAGAGACAGGGGGTGAAGCTTTCTTT.

The chain couples TRBV9 to TRBJ1-2, with TRBD1 matching 11 bases. CDR1 and CDR2 from the germline V gene are SGDLS and YYNGEE. The CDR3 extends over 15 amino acids. V lost 4 bases, J lost 5 bases, and 7 bases stayed unmatched. The CDR3 protein is CASSFRTGGSYGYTF. The CDR3 bases are TGTGCCAGCAGCTTTCGGACAGGGGGCTCTTATGGCTACACCTTC.

This clone came up once. This sequence joins TRBV6-5 and TRBJ1-5; no reliable D call. V lost 2 bases and J 4 bases, leaving 6 bases between the germline ends. The CDR3 sequence is 13 residues long. CDR1 is MNHEY, CDR2 SVGAGI, per germline. CDR3 loop: CASSYPINQPQHF. Here the CDR3 DNA reads TGTGCCAGCAGTTACCCCATTAATCAGCCCCAGCATTTT.

The genes are TRBV6-2 or TRBV6-3 and TRBJ2-5; D possibly corresponds to TRBD1 (5 bases). CDR1 is MNHEY, CDR2 SVGEGT, per germline. The CDR3 spans 15 residues. Deletions cut 2 bases from V and 4 bases from J, with 14 bases between. The CDR3 region has the DNA TGTGCCAGCAGTTACGGTGTAGGGGCGCGAGAGACCCAGTACTTC. It translates to CASSYGVGARETQYF.

The chain's CDR3 is CASSQEIRAYTIYF. As DNA, the CDR3 is TGCGCCAGCAGCCAAGAGATCAGGGCGTACACCATATATTTT. The V and J genes are TRBV4-1 and TRBJ1-3; D is possibly TRBD1 (5 bases). The CDR3 runs to 14 residues. Trimming removed 0 bases from V and 8 bases from J, with 11 bases in between. Germline lookup yields CDR1 MGHRA and CDR2 YSYEKL.

CDR3 DNA sequence: TGTGCCAGCAGTCAAGAAGGACAATCGAATTCACCCCTCCACTTT. Translating gives CASSQEGQSNSPLHF. J is TRBJ1-6 and V is TRBV2; D possibly corresponds to TRBD1 (5 bases). CDR3 length: 15 amino acids. The V gene lost 5 bases and the J gene lost 7 bases, with 15 bases spanning the gap. CDR1 and CDR2 from the germline V gene are SNHLY and FYNNEI.

The chain carries TRBV5-6 and TRBJ1-3; D possibly corresponds to TRBD1 (6 bases). Germline lookup yields CDR1 SGHDT and CDR2 YYEEEE. The V end was cut by 3 bases, the J end by 2 bases, with 12 bases between. CDR3 size: 15 residues. CDR3: CASSWGRGTGNTIYF. DNA for the CDR3: TGTGCCAGCAGCTGGGGGAGGGGGACTGGAAACACCATATATTTT.

The rearrangement links TRBV5-1 to TRBJ2-1; D might be TRBD1 (5 bases). The germline V gene has CDR1 SGHRS and CDR2 YFSETQ. The length of the CDR3 is 15 residues. V was pared by 0 bases and J by 9 bases, with 16 bases between. This CDR3 is CASSLERLGQGEQFF. The CDR3 nucleotides read TGCGCCAGCAGCTTGGAGCGTCTTGGCCAGGGTGAGCAGTTCTTC.

The chain couples TRBV29-1 to TRBJ2-7, with TRBD2 as a possible D gene (6 bases). V lost 6 bases and J lost 2, with 17 bases in between. The CDR3 has 14 residues. CDR1 SQVTM and CDR2 ANQGSEA come from the germline V gene. Here the CDR3 reads CSVITGTLAYEQYF. CDR3 coding DNA: TGCAGCGTCATTACCGGGACTCTGGCCTACGAGCAGTACTTC.

This chain links TRBV29-1 with TRBJ2-5; D is undetermined. The CDR3 contains 12 residues. The V gene's germline CDR1 is SQVTM and CDR2 ANQGSEA. The V end was cut by 7 bases, the J end by 0 bases, with 9 bases between. The CDR3 bases are TGCAGCGCCCCTCCGTACCAAGAGACCCAGTACTTC. As protein: CSAPPYQETQYF.

V usage is TRBV7-3 and J usage is TRBJ2-1; 12 bases fit TRBD2. V was pared by 6 bases and J by 3 bases, with 6 bases of the junction left unmatched. Per germline, CDR1 SGHTA and CDR2 FQGTGA. The CDR3 covers 16 residues. Here the CDR3 DNA reads TGTGCCAGCAGTCCTAGCGGGGGGGCGATCTACAATGAGCAGTTCTTC. Translating gives CASSPSGGAIYNEQFF.